The 5 T cell receptor beta chains below were found in one sample sequenced in a study of beta chain features in type 1 diabetes. Of the isolated RNA, all was reverse transcribed, and so the sequenced material was expressed TCRB transcripts. TCRdb keeps only in-frame clones here, not all; method: immunoSEQ multiplex PCR. The data show 450,000 or so clones, with over 10% seen just once and about 0.042% held by the top ten. What was sequenced was naive CD4+ T cells from blood. Receptors were obtained from a woman between 18 and 29 years old in good health.

CDR3 loop: CATSRVGQRETTDTQYF. In DNA form, the CDR3 reads TGTGCCACCAGCAGAGTCGGACAGCGGGAAACCACAGATACGCAGTATTTT. The genes are TRBV15 and TRBJ2-3; the D gene is possibly TRBD2 (7 bases). The CDR3 runs to 17 residues. The germline gives CDR1 LNHNV, CDR2 YYDKDF (reference sequence). V was pared by 1 base and J by 2 bases, with 16 bases between.

The J gene is TRBJ2-7, the V gene TRBV29-1, with D tentatively TRBD1 or TRBD2 (5 bases each). The CDR3 loop spans 13 amino acids. Germline lookup yields CDR1 SQVTM and CDR2 ANQGSEA. Trimming took off 6 bases at V and 0 bases at J, with 12 bases between the two ends. Here the CDR3 DNA reads TGCAGCGTGAGGGGTCCGATCTCCTACGAGCAGTACTTC. Translating it yields CSVRGPISYEQYF.

This sequence joins TRBV5-1 and TRBJ2-5; 7 nucleotides match TRBD1. Germline-derived CDR1 and CDR2 are SGHRS and YFSETQ. CDR3 length: 15 residues. V lost 1 base to trimming and J lost 4 bases; unmatched junction nucleotides: 7. Here the CDR3 reads CASSLMTGNLETQYF. CDR3 bases: TGCGCCAGCAGCTTGATGACAGGGAATTTAGAGACCCAGTACTTC.

V and J are TRBV6-6 and TRBJ2-4; D is possibly TRBD1 (6 bases). The germline V gene encodes CDR1 MNHNY and CDR2 SVGAGI (reference sequence). Trimming shortened V by 5 bases and J by 0 bases, and 11 bases separated the two germline ends. The CDR3 covers 15 residues. This CDR3 is CASSQDRLAKNIQYF. The CDR3 nucleotides read TGTGCCAGCAGTCAAGACAGGCTAGCCAAAAACATTCAGTACTTC.

This clone was counted a few times. The chain employs TRBV5-1 and TRBJ2-2, with TRBD2 matching over 12 bases. The CDR3 is made up of 16 amino acids. J lost 7 bases, V lost 0 bases, and 4 bases had no gene match. CDR1 and CDR2 (germline): SGHRS, YFSETQ. The CDR3 bases are TGCGCCAGCAGCTTGGGACTAGCGGGAGTCGTCGGGGAGCTGTTTTTT. This gives the protein CASSLGLAGVVGELFF.